The present T cell receptor (beta chain) was sequenced within a study of blood T cell repertoires in COVID-19. V lost 4 bases to trimming and J lost 4 bases; unmatched junction nucleotides: 6. Per the germline V gene, CDR1 is LGHDT and CDR2 is YNNKEL (reference sequence). This CDR3 comprises 14 residues. The table came from immunoSEQ multiplex PCR; TCRdb's copy has only in-frame clones and leaves some out. The sample consists of fewer than 200,000 clones, roughly 90% of them appearing once. The chain joins TRBV3-1 (or the pseudogene TRBV3-2) to TRBJ2-5; TRBD1 matches 7 bases. The source is a man aged 60 to 75 with acute or convalescent COVID-19. Source material: peripheral blood. The CDR3 sequence is CASSRTGFVETQYF. Written as DNA, the CDR3 is TGTGCCAGCAGCCGGACAGGCTTTGTAGAGACCCAGTACTTC.